The 17 T cell receptor beta chains listed next were all sequenced from one sample in a study of PD-L1 blockade in urothelial cancer. Sequenced by immunoSEQ multiplex PCR; TCRdb stores in-frame clones only, minus some. Of just under 40,000 clones listed, around 88% are singletons. The source material was PBMCs, sampled around atezolizumab (anti-PD-L1) treatment. The source of these receptors is a man aged 55 to 70 with urothelial cancer.

This clone was observed a handful of times. This chain connects TRBV27 to TRBJ1-5; no clear D. Germline CDR1 MNHEY, CDR2 SMNVEV (reference sequence). This CDR3 region has 14 residues. Trimming took 6 bases from V and 0 from J, leaving 9 bases between them. CDR3 protein: CASSPFSSNQPQHF. DNA of the CDR3: TGTGCCAGCAGCCCTTTTAGTAGCAATCAGCCCCAGCATTTT.

V and J are TRBV6-5 and TRBJ1-5; D is perhaps TRBD1 (6 bases). Trimming removed 0 bases at V and 4 bases at J, with 10 bases between. The CDR3 loop spans 15 amino acids. Germline CDR1 and CDR2: MNHEY and SVGAGI. The CDR3 DNA reads TGTGCCAGCAGTTACTCGGGGGGGCAGAATCAGCCCCAGCATTTT. It translates to CASSYSGGQNQPQHF.

V and J are TRBV6-6 and TRBJ2-1; 10 bases match TRBD2. CDR3 length: 15 residues. Germline-derived CDR1 and CDR2 are MNHNY and SVGAGI (reference sequence). J gave up 0 bases and V 6 bases, and 2 bases lay outside the gene matches. The CDR3 nucleotides are TGTGCCAGCAGCGCTAGCGGGAGCTCCTACAATGAGCAGTTCTTC. Translated, it gives CASSASGSSYNEQFF.

The chain uses TRBV5-1 and TRBJ2-3; the match to TRBD2 covers 16 bases. With V trimmed by 4 bases and J by 9 bases, 8 bases remained unmatched. CDR3 length: 16 amino acids. CDR1 is SGHRS, CDR2 YFSETQ, per germline. The CDR3 loop is CASSPGLAGGPKTQYF. CDR3 nucleotide sequence: TGCGCCAGCAGCCCGGGACTAGCGGGGGGGCCGAAGACGCAGTATTTT.

This chain joins TRBV19 and TRBJ2-1; 8 bases map to TRBD1. The V segment lost 8 bases and the J segment 8 bases; nucleotides outside the gene matches: 8. The germline V gene encodes CDR1 LNHDA and CDR2 SQIVND (reference sequence). The CDR3 has 13 residues. Here the CDR3 DNA reads TGTGCCAGTTGGGACAGGCACCGCGATGAGCAGTTCTTC. It translates to CASWDRHRDEQFF.

This sequence joins TRBV5-6 and TRBJ2-5; 8 positions agree with TRBD2. CDR1 and CDR2 (germline): SGHDT, YYEEEE. The CDR3 has 17 residues. V was pared by 0 bases and J by 4 bases, with 11 bases of the junction left unmatched. The CDR3: CASSLASSGIVLETQYF. DNA of the CDR3: TGTGCCAGCAGCTTGGCCAGTAGCGGGATTGTCCTAGAGACCCAGTACTTC.

The chain recombines TRBV11-2 with TRBJ2-7, with TRBD1 identical over 8 bases. V dropped 5 bases and J dropped 4; count of bases not matched to a gene: 7. The CDR3 contains 14 residues. Germline-derived CDR1 and CDR2 are SGHAT and FQNNGV. CDR3 in amino acids: CASSIDRGSYEQYF. As DNA, the CDR3 is TGTGCCAGCAGCATTGACAGGGGATCATACGAGCAGTACTTC.

This chain connects TRBV11-2 to TRBJ2-7, with TRBD2 matching 8 bases. This CDR3 comprises 15 residues. V lost 1 base to trimming and J lost 3 bases; unmatched junction nucleotides: 5. Germline V CDR1 and CDR2: SGHAT, FQNNGV. The DNA of the CDR3 is TGTGCCAGCAGCTTAGGACTAGCGATGTTCTACGAGCAGTACTTC. This encodes CASSLGLAMFYEQYF.

The chain combines TRBV27 with TRBJ1-5, with D tentatively TRBD1 (5 bases). Germline CDR1 and CDR2: MNHEY and SMNVEV (reference sequence). Trimming stripped 6 bases from V and 8 bases from J, with 20 bases between. The CDR3 is 15 amino acids. In DNA form, the CDR3 reads TGTGCCAGCAGACCTTTTGCAGGGAGGGTAGAGCCCCAGCATTTT. Translating gives CASRPFAGRVEPQHF.

V gene TRBV7-9 combines with J gene TRBJ2-7, with 7 bases matching TRBD1. This CDR3 spans 16 amino acids. Germline V CDR1 and CDR2: SEHNR, FQNEAQ (reference sequence). The V gene end was trimmed by 6 bases and the J gene end by 0 bases; junction bases not matched to a gene: 11. CDR3 protein: CASSPPTGPNSYEQYF. The CDR3 bases are TGTGCCAGCAGTCCTCCGACAGGGCCAAACTCCTACGAGCAGTACTTC.

The chain carries TRBV30 and TRBJ1-5, with 9 nucleotides matching TRBD1. V trimming: 0 bases; J trimming: 1 base; junction bases outside the gene matches: 4. The length of the CDR3 is 16 residues. The germline CDR1 and CDR2 sequences are GTSNPN and SVGIG (reference sequence). For the CDR3, the DNA is TGTGCCTGGAGTGTCATGGACAGGGGCAGCAATCAGCCCCAGCATTTT. Translated, it gives CAWSVMDRGSNQPQHF.

The J gene is TRBJ2-7, the V gene TRBV5-1, with 8 positions matching TRBD2. There are 14 residues in the CDR3. Trimming removed 4 bases from V and 1 base from J; junction bases left unmatched: 4. The V gene's germline CDR1 is SGHRS and CDR2 YFSETQ. The CDR3, as DNA: TGCGCCAGCAGCGTCACGGGAGGGTCCTACGAGCAGTACTTC. Translation: CASSVTGGSYEQYF.

The J gene is TRBJ1-2, the V gene TRBV7-9; tentatively, D is TRBD1 (5 bases). Trimming removed 4 bases from V and 7 bases from J, with 13 bases in between. Germline CDR1 SEHNR, CDR2 FQNEAQ (reference sequence). The CDR3 contains 13 residues. CDR3 in DNA: TGTGCCAGCAGCTCCGGGGGTCAGGGTGGCTACACCTTC. Its protein is CASSSGGQGGYTF.

This clone was observed once. CDR3 nucleotides: TGTGCCAGCAGTCCCTCTCTTGGGGACAGTTACTACGAGCAGTACTTC. Residues: CASSPSLGDSYYEQYF. This chain connects TRBV27 to TRBJ2-7, with TRBD1 identical over 7 bases. Per germline, CDR1 MNHEY and CDR2 SMNVEV (reference sequence). V shed 5 bases and J 3 bases; nucleotides not matched to a gene: 13. There are 16 residues in the CDR3.

The rearrangement joins TRBV7-2 to TRBJ1-5, with TRBD1 identical over 9 bases. The trim removed 5 bases at V and 5 bases at J, leaving 4 bases unmatched. CDR1 and CDR2 from the germline V gene are SGHTA and FQGNSA. The CDR3 length is 14 residues. The CDR3 sequence is CASSPRTGDQPQHF. For the CDR3, the DNA is TGTGCCAGCAGCCCTCGGACAGGGGATCAGCCCCAGCATTTT.

CDR3 nucleotide sequence: TGCGCCAGCAGCCGAAGGACAGGGGACTTCCCCAATGAGCAGTTCTTC. This codes for CASSRRTGDFPNEQFF. The J gene is TRBJ2-1, the V gene TRBV5-1; 9 nucleotides align to TRBD1. CDR1 is SGHRS and CDR2 is YFSETQ in the germline V gene. J gave up 6 bases and V 4 bases, and 11 bases lay outside the gene matches. The CDR3 has 16 amino acids.

V gene TRBV19 combines with J gene TRBJ1-5; D is perhaps TRBD1 (6 bases). Trimming took off 3 bases at V and 7 bases at J, with 10 bases between the two ends. There are 13 residues in the CDR3. From germline, CDR1 is LNHDA and CDR2 SQIVND (reference sequence). DNA of the CDR3: TGTGCCAGTAGTATGGGGGCAGAGCAGCCCCAGCATTTT. It specifies CASSMGAEQPQHF.